The 9 T cell receptor beta chains reported below all come from one sample, sequenced in a study of CD8+ T cells in alopecia areata. Treatment here: oral pan-JAK inhibitor, 5-10 mg twice daily. TCR sequencing used cDNA made by reverse transcription of extracted RNA. Only in-frame clones appear in the TCRdb table, and some are missing; sequencing was by immunoSEQ multiplex PCR. Of about 200,000 clones in the sample, roughly 60% were seen once. The starting material was CD4+ T cells sorted from blood, obtained at week 24, from a patient treated with tofacitinib. Source of these receptors: a human donor with alopecia areata.

This clone was seen many times. This rearrangement joins TRBV5-1 to TRBJ2-5; D unclear. This CDR3 has 14 amino acids. Trimming took off 1 base at V and 2 bases at J, with 9 bases between the two ends. Looked up from germline, CDR1 is SGHRS and CDR2 is YFSETQ. Here the CDR3 DNA reads TGCGCCAGCAGCTTGTACGCCAAGCAAGAGACCCAGTACTTC. This sequence encodes CASSLYAKQETQYF.

Notes on this clone: Distinct nucleotide sequences in the sample also encode this CDR3. V and J are TRBV5-6 and TRBJ2-5, with D tentatively TRBD1 (5 bases). The germline V gene has CDR1 SGHDT and CDR2 YYEEEE. This CDR3 has 13 residues. With 1 base removed from V and 5 bases from J, the gap between germline ends came to 9 bases. In DNA form, the CDR3 reads TGTGCCAGCAGCTTGCAGGGTGGGGAGACCCAGTACTTC. Translating it yields CASSLQGGETQYF.

V and J are TRBV5-5 and TRBJ2-3; maybe TRBD1 (6 bases). CDR1 and CDR2 from the germline V gene are SGHKS and YYEKEE (reference sequence). With 0 bases removed from V and 3 bases from J, the gap between germline ends came to 20 bases. The CDR3 totals 18 residues. The DNA for the CDR3 is TGTGCCAGCAGCTTGGCCATATCGGCAGGGGCCCCTACAGATACGCAGTATTTT. This sequence encodes CASSLAISAGAPTDTQYF.

V and J are TRBV7-9 and TRBJ1-1; D is undetermined. The V end lost 5 bases, the J end lost 8 bases, and 18 bases lay between the germline ends. Germline V gene data show CDR1 as SEHNR and CDR2 as FQNEAQ (reference sequence). The CDR3 is made up of 14 amino acids. The DNA for the CDR3 is TGTGCCAGCAGCCCCCAATCTGGGCAGCTCGAAGCTTTCTTT. Translated: CASSPQSGQLEAFF.

A single count supports this clone. The chain is built from TRBV11-2 and TRBJ1-2; tentative D call: TRBD1 (5 bases). The germline V gene has CDR1 SGHAT and CDR2 FQNNGV. The ends were cut back, 5 bases at V and 8 bases at J, with 12 bases in the middle. CDR3 length: 12 residues. This CDR3 reads CASSLQGRGYTF. CDR3 nucleotide sequence: TGTGCCAGCAGCCTCCAGGGTAGAGGCTACACCTTC.

This clone was seen only once. This sequence joins TRBV25-1 and TRBJ2-3; no definite D call. V lost 3 bases and J lost 4, with 11 bases in between. Per germline, CDR1 MGHDK and CDR2 SYGVNS. The CDR3 totals 14 residues. The CDR3 DNA reads as TGTGCCAGCAGTGATGTGGCAACCCCAGATACGCAGTATTTT. Residues: CASSDVATPDTQYF.

The genes are TRBV7-2 and TRBJ2-3; TRBD2 aligns across 12 bases. From germline, CDR1 is SGHTA and CDR2 FQGNSA. After removal of 5 bases from V and 3 bases from J, the junction contained 6 bases not matched to a gene. The CDR3 sequence is 16 residues long. As DNA, the CDR3 is TGTGCCAGCAGCCTGCGGACTAGCGGGATAACAGATACGCAGTATTTT. This sequence encodes CASSLRTSGITDTQYF.

This chain links TRBV6-6 with TRBJ1-5; D is ambiguous. Germline values: CDR1 MNHNY, CDR2 SVGAGI (reference sequence). The CDR3 contains 15 residues. Trimming cost V 6 bases and J 2 bases, with 14 bases left between them. Here the CDR3 reads CASRHRGSGNQPQHF. Written as DNA, the CDR3 is TGTGCCAGCAGACACCGGGGTAGTGGCAATCAGCCCCAGCATTTT.

This sequence joins TRBV7-9 and TRBJ1-1; 9 positions match TRBD1. From germline, CDR1 is SEHNR and CDR2 FQNEAQ (reference sequence). The junction had 3 bases not matched to a gene; V was cut back by 5 bases and J by 11 bases. CDR3 length: 11 amino acids. The CDR3 loop is CASSVGQGAFF. As DNA, the CDR3 is TGTGCCAGCAGCGTCGGACAGGGGGCTTTCTTT.